These T cell receptor beta chains were read from a single sample in a study of human T cells and chemical hapten exposure. One entry per CDR3 protein results from TCRdb running MiXCR on the RACE reads. Among just over 95,000 distinct CDR3 sequences listed, roughly a quarter were seen once. The source was whole blood, collected in connection with sensitization to the hapten diphenylcyclopropenone (DPC). These receptors all come from a man aged 35-49 years with alopecia areata. Some clones in this sample may be carry-over from other donors' samples. CDR3s leave out the opening cysteine and the closing phenylalanine or tryptophan. A D gene is named only where the DNA matches it firmly.

J gene | D gene | V gene | CDR3 protein
TRBJ1-5 | NA | TRBV3-1 | ASSQDKQPQH
TRBJ2-2 | NA | TRBV24-1 | ATSRSNTGELF
TRBJ2-5 | TRBD2 | TRBV7-7 | ASSPGLAQETQY
TRBJ2-1 | NA | TRBV28 | ASSLSPGGPYEQF
TRBJ2-7 | NA | TRBV25-1 | ASSLDYEQY
TRBJ1-5 | TRBD1 | TRBV28 | ASSPEGAFSNQPQH
TRBJ2-3 | TRBD2 | TRBV29-1 | SVNSQAGGRADTQY
TRBJ1-6 | NA | TRBV5-1 | ASSLVTASSYNSPLH
TRBJ2-3 | NA | TRBV6-2/TRBV6-3 | ASSPWVTDTQY
TRBJ2-4 | NA | TRBV5-1 | ASSESKGLAKNIQY
TRBJ2-1 | TRBD1 | TRBV6-1 | ASSRDRVSYNEQF
TRBJ2-3 | TRBD2 | TRBV29-1 | SVPLAGPTDTQY
TRBJ1-1 | NA | TRBV21-1 | ASSKGGRGAPDTEAF
TRBJ1-3 | NA | TRBV9 | ASSVVASGNTIY
TRBJ2-1 | TRBD2 | TRBV20-1 | SARDTGLAGAYYNEQF
TRBJ1-3 | NA | TRBV10-3 | AISEVTSGNTIY
TRBJ2-4 | NA | TRBV7-9 | ASSLGGRKY
TRBJ2-6 | NA | TRBV5-1 | ASSPHWTASGANVLT
TRBJ2-1 | TRBD2 | TRBV7-9 | ASSLARAGVPYNEQF
TRBJ2-5 | NA | TRBV29-1 | SVTHREETQY
TRBJ1-2 | TRBD1 | TRBV18 | ASSPLPVGQGGYGYT
TRBJ2-7 | TRBD2 | TRBV10-3 | AISEREGTYEQY
TRBJ2-3 | TRBD1 | TRBV16 | ASSQSKGQGADTQY
TRBJ2-2 | NA | TRBV5-5 | ASNRWETGELF
TRBJ2-5 | NA | TRBV6-5 | ASTGSEETQY
TRBJ1-5 | NA | TRBV6-2/TRBV6-3 | ASNDQGLGNQPQH
TRBJ2-7 | NA | TRBV28 | ASSPYTYEQY
TRBJ2-3 | TRBD2 | TRBV12-3/TRBV12-4 | ASSPGGRVAGADTQY
TRBJ1-3 | NA | TRBV7-2 | ASSLERTYSGNTIY
TRBJ2-3 | NA | TRBV27 | ASRPRQASTDTQY
TRBJ1-4 | TRBD1 | TRBV15 | ATSRETRDRGGEKLF
TRBJ2-3 | TRBD2 | TRBV7-9 | ASSTGRRPTDTQY
TRBJ2-1 | NA | TRBV3-1 | ASSQVDPRVSSYNEQF
TRBJ2-3 | NA | TRBV7-6 | ASSLVSGSTDTQY
TRBJ2-6 | NA | TRBV6-5 | ASTPTTGANVLT
TRBJ2-6 | NA | TRBV2 | ASSRDASYGANVLT
TRBJ2-3 | TRBD2 | TRBV7-2 | ASRLAGGPVADTQY
TRBJ2-7 | NA | TRBV18 | ASSPSSERGTYEQY
TRBJ2-3 | TRBD2 | TRBV2 | ASSSLATGPDTQY
TRBJ1-3 | TRBD1 | TRBV7-8 | ASSFRDSAGNTIY
TRBJ2-1 | NA | TRBV9 | ASSVDWGVSEQF
TRBJ2-3 | NA | TRBV27 | ASRRDNLVTDTQY
TRBJ2-3 | TRBD2 | TRBV9 | ASSDSGSGADTQY
TRBJ2-7 | TRBD1 | TRBV6-1 | ASKRGQGAEEQY
TRBJ1-1 | TRBD1 | TRBV2 | ASTRTGWNTEAF